These T cell receptor beta chains were read from a single sample in a study of blood T cell repertoires in COVID-19. TCRdb's table, derived via immunoSEQ multiplex PCR, lists solely in-frame clones and lacks some. The sample carries around 300,000 clones, 89% recorded once. Sequencing used PBMCs or T cells enriched from blood (not recorded which). The receptors were gathered from a woman between 40 and 50 years old who had recovered from COVID-19. The CDR3 runs from the conserved cysteine through the conserved F or W. A D gene is named only where the DNA matches it firmly. Expanded clones get a size class; other rows say once, few or many, or leave the size out.

>TRBV7-2|TRBJ1-5|NA|NA
TGTGCCAGCAGCTTTAGCAGCAGTCAGCCCCAGCATTTT
CASSFSSSQPQHF
>TRBV13|TRBJ1-2|TRBD1|NA
TGTGCCAGCAGCTTAGCAGGGGGCAAAAACTATGGCTACACCTTC
CASSLAGGKNYGYTF
>TRBV29-1|TRBJ2-1|TRBD2|NA
TGCAGCGCCGAGACTAGCGGGGGGGCCGGAGAGCAGTTCTTC
CSAETSGGAGEQFF
>TRBV9|TRBJ2-1|TRBD2|NA
TGTGCCAGCAGCCCCCGGGTTAGCGGGGGTTACAATGAGCAGTTCTTC
CASSPRVSGGYNEQFF
>TRBV5-1|TRBJ1-1|NA|NA
TGCGCCAGCAGCATGGGACAAATGAACACTGAAGCTTTCTTT
CASSMGQMNTEAFF
>TRBV19|TRBJ1-2|NA|NA
TGTGCCAGTAGTAGAACAGGGTCTGTCGGCTACACCTTC
CASSRTGSVGYTF
>TRBV5-1|TRBJ2-5|NA|NA
TGCGCCAGCAGCTTGGATCCTGGATCGGGGGAGACCCAGTACTTC
CASSLDPGSGETQYF
>TRBV15|TRBJ2-7|TRBD1|few
TGTGCCACCAGCAGAGATTTCGGACAGGGTTACTTC
CATSRDFGQGYF
>TRBV6-2/TRBV6-3|TRBJ2-7|TRBD1|NA
TGTGCCAGCAGTGGGACAGGGGAACCTCCCTACGAGCAGTACTTC
CASSGTGEPPYEQYF
>TRBV12-3/TRBV12-4|TRBJ1-1|TRBD1|NA
TGTGCCAGCAGCCGACAGGGTGGCACTGAAGCTTTCTTT
CASSRQGGTEAFF
>TRBV11-2|TRBJ2-7|NA|NA
TGTGCCAGCAGCTTGTACGGCCGGACGGACAGCTACGAGCAGTACTTC
CASSLYGRTDSYEQYF
>TRBV28|TRBJ1-3|NA|NA
TGTGCCAGCAGTCTCTTGGTGGGAGCTGGAAACACCATATATTTT
CASSLLVGAGNTIYF
>TRBV5-1|TRBJ2-5|TRBD2|NA
TGCGCCAGCACCGGACTAGCGGGAGGGCAAGAGACCCAGTACTTC
CASTGLAGGQETQYF
>TRBV18|TRBJ1-2|NA|once
TGTGCCAGCTCACCATTGCAGGAGAGCGGTGGCTACACCTTC
CASSPLQESGGYTF
>TRBV30|TRBJ1-1|NA|NA
TGTGCCTGGAGTGAGTCCAGGGGCACTGAAGCTTTCTTT
CAWSESRGTEAFF
>TRBV19|TRBJ2-7|TRBD1|few
TGTGCCAGTAGTCCTGGGACAGGCGGCTACGAGCAGTACTTC
CASSPGTGGYEQYF
>TRBV7-2|TRBJ2-5|NA|NA
TGTGCCAGCAGCCAAAACGCCGGGACAACTCTTGGGGAGACCCAGTACTTC
CASSQNAGTTLGETQYF
>TRBV5-1|TRBJ1-6|NA|NA
TGCGCCAGCAGCGCTGACAGTAATGACTCACCCCTCCACTTT
CASSADSNDSPLHF
>TRBV5-1|TRBJ1-4|NA|NA
TGCGCCAGCAGTTTTATACCGGGACATCTTGATGAAAAACTGTTTTTT
CASSFIPGHLDEKLFF
>TRBV4-2|TRBJ1-2|NA|NA
TGTGCCAGCAGCCAAGGCCCTGGCAGTAACTATGGCTACACCTTC
CASSQGPGSNYGYTF
>TRBV5-4|TRBJ1-3|NA|NA
TGTGCCAGCAGCCGAGACTCTGGAAACACCATATATTTT
CASSRDSGNTIYF